A selection of T cell receptor beta chains follows, all from one sample in a study of blood T cell repertoires in COVID-19. Produced via immunoSEQ multiplex PCR; TCRdb's table is partial and in-frame only. The sample yields roughly 190,000 clones, around 82% seen once. Sequencing was performed on PBMCs or T cells enriched from blood (not recorded which). Receptors were obtained from a woman aged 45-65 years with acute COVID-19. The CDR3 runs from the conserved cysteine through the conserved F or W. A D gene is named only where the DNA matches it firmly. For some rows the clone size is stated as once, few or many, or as a class when expanded; others skip it.

>-|TRBV25-1|-|TRBJ1-4
TGTGCCAGCAGTGAATTGGCGAGGCAGGGCGAAAAACTGTTTTTT
CASSELARQGEKLFF
>-|TRBV18|TRBD1|TRBJ1-2
TGTGCCAGCTCTGCGACAGGGCGGGATGGCTACACCTTC
CASSATGRDGYTF
>few|TRBV24-1|TRBD2|TRBJ2-3
TGTGCCACCAGTGATGCCTTGTTAGCGGGGGGCACAGATACGCAGTATTTT
CATSDALLAGGTDTQYF
>-|TRBV10-1|TRBD1|TRBJ1-1
TGCGCCAGCAGTCCCGGGACAGGGAACACTGAAGCTTTCTTT
CASSPGTGNTEAFF
>-|TRBV19|-|TRBJ1-2
TGTGCCAGTACGAGGGGGTATAACTATGGCTACACCTTC
CASTRGYNYGYTF
>-|TRBV6-5|-|TRBJ2-5
TGTGCCAGCAGAAGCGATGAGCTGGGGAGAGAGACCCAGTACTTC
CASRSDELGRETQYF
>-|TRBV7-2|TRBD1|TRBJ2-1
TGTGCCAGCAGCTTACAGCCGGACAGGGCCTACAATGAGCAGTTCTTC
CASSLQPDRAYNEQFF
>-|TRBV5-1|TRBD2|TRBJ2-1
TGCGCCAGCAGCCTGGGTCACTTAACGGGGGGTACAATAGGTGAGCAGTTCTTC
CASSLGHLTGGTIGEQFF
>-|TRBV14|TRBD1|TRBJ2-5
TGTGCCAGCAGCCAAAACAGGGGAATGGAGACCCAGTACTTC
CASSQNRGMETQYF
>-|TRBV6-5|TRBD1|TRBJ1-4
TGTGCCAGCAGTTACTCGGGACAGGGGATCGAAAAACTGTTTTTT
CASSYSGQGIEKLFF
>-|TRBV7-2|TRBD1|TRBJ1-4
TGTGCCAGCAGCCCGACCGGGACAGTTAATGAAAAACTGTTTTTT
CASSPTGTVNEKLFF